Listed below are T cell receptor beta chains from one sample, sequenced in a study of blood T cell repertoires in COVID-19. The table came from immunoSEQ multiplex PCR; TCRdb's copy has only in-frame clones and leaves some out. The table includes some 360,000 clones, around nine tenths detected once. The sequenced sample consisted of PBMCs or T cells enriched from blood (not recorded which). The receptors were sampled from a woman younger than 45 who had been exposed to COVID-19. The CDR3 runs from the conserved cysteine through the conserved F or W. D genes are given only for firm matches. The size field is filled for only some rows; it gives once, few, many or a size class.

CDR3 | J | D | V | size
CASSQDGQSQGYTF | TRBJ1-2 | . | TRBV14 | .
CASSLGGGTEAFF | TRBJ1-1 | . | TRBV5-5 | .
CASSAELAGGPYDNEQFF | TRBJ2-1 | TRBD2 | TRBV9 | .
CASSQLEGIYGYTF | TRBJ1-2 | . | TRBV3-1/TRBV3-2 | .
CASSLAGVAGVGEQYF | TRBJ2-7 | TRBD2 | TRBV5-4 | .
CASSFWSQGGAEKLFF | TRBJ1-4 | . | TRBV28 | .
CASPPRAEGAGTQYF | TRBJ2-3 | TRBD1 | TRBV18 | few
CASSGRGFDSPLHF | TRBJ1-6 | . | TRBV10-1 | .
CASSLAHGERGHTQYF | TRBJ2-3 | . | TRBV7-9 | .
CATGNRANYGYTF | TRBJ1-2 | . | TRBV27 | .
CASSDSYSYNEQFF | TRBJ2-1 | . | TRBV28 | .
CASTNQGASYGYTF | TRBJ1-2 | . | TRBV6-6 | once